One and the same sample provided the 3 T cell receptor beta chains below, sequenced in a study of human T cells and chemical hapten exposure. Time point given: pre-sensitization, week 0. As to treatment: therapeutic diphenylcyclopropenone sensitization with weekly scalp DPC. TCRdb used MiXCR to reprocess the RACE reads, holding one entry per CDR3 protein. This table holds about 300,000 distinct CDR3 sequences, around 5.5% found once. Specimen: whole blood, collected in connection with sensitization to the hapten diphenylcyclopropenone (DPC). The receptors shown here come from a young woman with alopecia areata. Some clones in this sample may be carry-over from other donors' samples.

This clonotype was observed at least ten times. The CDR3 region is CASSYWAATGTEAFF. The CDR3 nucleotides read TGTGCCAGCAGTTACTGGGCAGCGACGGGCACTGAAGCTTTCTTT. The rearrangement links TRBV6-5 to TRBJ1-1; no clear D. Trimming left V 1 base short and J 4 bases short, with 13 bases between. Germline-derived CDR1 and CDR2 are MNHEY and SVGAGI. The CDR3 length is 15 residues.

This clonotype has just a few counts. The chain employs TRBV6-2 or TRBV6-3 and TRBJ2-7, with TRBD2 as a possible D gene (7 bases). CDR3 length: 15 amino acids. The ends were cut back, 5 bases at V and 4 bases at J, with 18 bases in the middle. Germline CDR1 MNHEY, CDR2 SVGEGT. The CDR3 DNA reads TGTGCCAGCAGTACCCCGACGGGGGGCCTATACGAGCAGTACTTC. Protein: CASSTPTGGLYEQYF.

The CDR3 DNA follows: TGTGCCAGCAGCTCTGCGGGGCAGGTTGATACGCAGTATTTT. Protein: CASSSAGQVDTQYF. V and J are TRBV7-2 and TRBJ2-3, with D possibly TRBD2 on 6 matching bases. Looked up from germline, CDR1 is SGHTA and CDR2 is FQGNSA. Trimming stripped 4 bases from V and 6 bases from J, with 14 bases between. The CDR3 covers 14 residues. The entire variable domain, with the rest obtained from reference TRBV7-2 and TRBJ2-3, is as follows: GAGVSQSPSNKVTEKGKDVELRCDPISGHTALYWYRQSLGQGLEFLIYFQGNSAPDKSGLPSDRFSAERTGGSVSTLTIQRTQQEDSAVYLCASSSAGQVDTQYFGPGTRLTVL.